This T cell receptor beta chain originates from a study of cytomegalovirus exposure and HLA in healthy donors. The primer mix had 60 Vbeta and 13 Jbeta primers. The method was immunoSEQ multiplex PCR; TCRdb's version includes in-frame clones alone and lacks a portion of them. Seen here are more than 90,000 clones, 70% to 80% observed once, and the top ten hold approximately 10%. With respect to this clone: Its antigen is unidentified. Other DNA sequences of this sample code for an identical CDR3.

Study results and limitations: A few chains tied to CMV proved CMV antigen-specific in vitro.

The CDR3 runs 14 residues. Unmatched junction bases numbered 3, after V lost 3 bases and J lost 1 base. CDR1 and CDR2 from the germline V gene are KGHSH and LQKENI. This TCR derives from a woman aged 50 to 65 in good health and CMV-seropositive. Sequencing used PBMCs. The chain combines TRBV18 with TRBJ2-7; 7 nucleotides align to TRBD1. The chain's CDR3 is CASSPRQGSYEQYF. CDR3 DNA: TGTGCCAGCTCACCCCGACAGGGTTCCTACGAGCAGTACTTC.